A selection of T cell receptor beta chains follows, all from one sample in a study of cytomegalovirus exposure and HLA in healthy donors. TCRdb's copy holds only in-frame clones and misses some; the assay was immunoSEQ multiplex PCR. The table includes 150,000 to 200,000 clones, roughly 78% detected once. The sequenced material came from PBMCs. These TCRs come from a woman in her thirties or forties in good health and CMV-seronegative. Each CDR3 is given with its conserved first and last residue. Each record gives: D gene, J gene, V gene, clone size, CDR3 protein, CDR3 DNA. The D gene is left open where the match is weak. Only part of the rows carry a size: once, few, many, or a class if the clone is expanded.

D gene: NA; J gene: TRBJ2-3; V gene: TRBV7-6; clone size: NA; CDR3 protein: CASSAQGDTQYF; CDR3 DNA: TGTGCCAGCAGCGCGCAGGGGGATACGCAGTATTTT
D gene: NA; J gene: TRBJ1-2; V gene: TRBV28; clone size: NA; CDR3 protein: CASFQDTNYGYTF; CDR3 DNA: TGTGCCAGCTTCCAGGACACTAACTATGGCTACACCTTC
D gene: TRBD1; J gene: TRBJ1-1; V gene: TRBV27; clone size: NA; CDR3 protein: CAVRQGLMNTEAFF; CDR3 DNA: TGTGCCGTACGACAGGGGCTAATGAACACTGAAGCTTTCTTT
D gene: TRBD1; J gene: TRBJ2-7; V gene: TRBV6-6; clone size: NA; CDR3 protein: CASSYSPDRVGYEQYF; CDR3 DNA: TGTGCCAGCAGTTACTCCCCGGACAGGGTTGGTTACGAGCAGTACTTC
D gene: TRBD1; J gene: TRBJ2-7; V gene: TRBV4-1; clone size: NA; CDR3 protein: CASTERDRGYEQYF; CDR3 DNA: TGCGCCAGCACGGAGCGGGACAGGGGCTACGAGCAGTACTTC
D gene: NA; J gene: TRBJ1-2; V gene: TRBV6-1; clone size: NA; CDR3 protein: CASSPFRGTNYGYTF; CDR3 DNA: TGTGCCAGCAGTCCCTTTAGGGGAACTAACTATGGCTACACCTTC
D gene: NA; J gene: TRBJ2-3; V gene: TRBV9; clone size: NA; CDR3 protein: CASSAGTAGSRDTQYF; CDR3 DNA: TGTGCCAGCAGCGCCGGGACTGCGGGATCAAGGGATACGCAGTATTTT
D gene: NA; J gene: TRBJ1-2; V gene: TRBV5-1; clone size: NA; CDR3 protein: CASSYQTGSYGYTF; CDR3 DNA: TGCGCCAGCAGCTACCAGACAGGTTCCTATGGCTACACCTTC
D gene: NA; J gene: TRBJ1-1; V gene: TRBV19; clone size: NA; CDR3 protein: CASSIRSGLSAFF; CDR3 DNA: TGTGCCAGTAGTATACGGAGCGGTCTCTCGGCTTTCTTT
D gene: TRBD1; J gene: TRBJ2-7; V gene: TRBV7-9; clone size: NA; CDR3 protein: CASSPGTGFLYEQYF; CDR3 DNA: TGTGCCAGCAGCCCCGGGACAGGTTTCCTTTACGAGCAGTACTTC
D gene: NA; J gene: TRBJ1-3; V gene: TRBV4-2; clone size: NA; CDR3 protein: CASSPRKGGSGNTIYF; CDR3 DNA: TGTGCCAGCAGCCCGCGGAAAGGGGGCTCTGGAAACACCATATATTTT
D gene: TRBD1; J gene: TRBJ1-6; V gene: TRBV7-9; clone size: NA; CDR3 protein: CASSRDRGNSPLHF; CDR3 DNA: TGTGCCAGCAGCCGGGACAGGGGGAATTCACCCCTCCACTTT
D gene: TRBD2; J gene: TRBJ2-5; V gene: TRBV28; clone size: few; CDR3 protein: CASSLTSGGQETQYF; CDR3 DNA: TGTGCCAGCAGTTTAACTAGCGGGGGCCAAGAGACCCAGTACTTC
D gene: NA; J gene: TRBJ1-1; V gene: TRBV9; clone size: few; CDR3 protein: CASSSQGYEAFF; CDR3 DNA: TGTGCCAGCAGCTCCCAGGGATATGAAGCTTTCTTT
D gene: NA; J gene: TRBJ2-5; V gene: TRBV7-9; clone size: NA; CDR3 protein: CASSSPWGRETQYF; CDR3 DNA: TGTGCCAGCAGCTCTCCTTGGGGGAGGGAGACCCAGTACTTC
D gene: NA; J gene: TRBJ2-1; V gene: TRBV10-1; clone size: once; CDR3 protein: CASDSSYNEQFF; CDR3 DNA: TGCGCCAGCGACAGCTCCTACAATGAGCAGTTCTTC
D gene: TRBD1; J gene: TRBJ1-1; V gene: TRBV6-5; clone size: few; CDR3 protein: CASSYGRGLVEAFF; CDR3 DNA: TGTGCCAGCAGTTACGGCAGGGGGCTGGTTGAAGCTTTCTTT
D gene: TRBD2; J gene: TRBJ2-7; V gene: TRBV18; clone size: NA; CDR3 protein: CASSPTGGVNYEQYF; CDR3 DNA: TGTGCCAGCTCACCAACTGGGGGGGTGAACTACGAGCAGTACTTC
D gene: NA; J gene: TRBJ2-2; V gene: TRBV5-1; clone size: once; CDR3 protein: CASSSGTPTGELFF; CDR3 DNA: TGCGCCAGCAGCTCCGGGACTCCCACCGGGGAGCTGTTTTTT
D gene: TRBD1; J gene: TRBJ1-2; V gene: TRBV5-6; clone size: NA; CDR3 protein: CASRRTGDEGYTF; CDR3 DNA: TGTGCCAGCAGGAGGACAGGGGATGAGGGCTACACCTTC
D gene: TRBD1; J gene: TRBJ2-7; V gene: TRBV29-1; clone size: once; CDR3 protein: CSVDSGTAYEQYF; CDR3 DNA: TGCAGCGTTGACTCCGGGACAGCGTACGAGCAGTACTTC
D gene: TRBD2; J gene: TRBJ2-5; V gene: TRBV2; clone size: NA; CDR3 protein: CASGTTKETQYF; CDR3 DNA: TGTGCCAGCGGGACTACTAAAGAGACCCAGTACTTC
D gene: NA; J gene: TRBJ1-6; V gene: TRBV4-1; clone size: few; CDR3 protein: CASSQVRVVVRGSPLHF; CDR3 DNA: TGCGCCAGCAGCCAAGTCAGGGTAGTGGTCCGAGGTTCACCCCTCCACTTT
D gene: TRBD1; J gene: TRBJ2-7; V gene: TRBV28; clone size: NA; CDR3 protein: CASSQTGGEQYF; CDR3 DNA: TGTGCCAGCAGCCAAACAGGGGGCGAGCAGTACTTC
D gene: NA; J gene: TRBJ1-5; V gene: TRBV29-1; clone size: NA; CDR3 protein: CSVEQRQPQHF; CDR3 DNA: TGCAGCGTTGAGCAGCGTCAGCCCCAGCATTTT
D gene: NA; J gene: TRBJ2-5; V gene: TRBV7-2; clone size: NA; CDR3 protein: CASSLFGENQETQYF; CDR3 DNA: TGTGCCAGCAGCTTATTCGGGGAAAACCAAGAGACCCAGTACTTC
D gene: NA; J gene: TRBJ1-3; V gene: TRBV13; clone size: NA; CDR3 protein: CASSLSRNTIYF; CDR3 DNA: TGTGCCAGCAGCTTATCTCGAAACACCATATATTTT